This T cell receptor beta chain emerged from a study of vaccination effects on CD4 cells after COVID-19. Antigen-specific CD4+ T cells were first expanded with viral peptide pools by the ViraFEST assay and only then sequenced. Scientists isolated CD4+ T cells after a roughly nine-day culture period ended. Each vaccine recipient was nucleocapsid antibody negative and had no prior SARS-CoV-2 infection. With around 10 ug/ml peptides and about 9.2 IU/ml IL-2, approximately 2.1 million PBMC per well were cultured. As to this clone: Its specificity is not known.

The CDR3 spans 14 residues. V lost 2 bases and J 0 bases, leaving 8 bases between the germline ends. Per germline, CDR1 SQVTM and CDR2 ANQGSEA. Sequencing was performed with immunoSEQ multiplex PCR; in TCRdb, only in-frame clones are kept and a portion is missing. The sample gives around 25,000 clones, about 70% of which show up once; about 9.3% is in the top ten. The sequenced sample was CD4+ T cells from PBMCs cultured with HCoV-NL63 spike peptides, obtained before COVID-19 vaccination. The chain combines TRBV29-1 with TRBJ1-5; no definite D call. The sequence derives from a human donor who received a COVID-19 vaccine. CDR3 sequence (DNA): TGCAGCGTTGAATACGGGGTTAGCAATCAGCCCCAGCATTTT. It encodes CSVEYGVSNQPQHF.